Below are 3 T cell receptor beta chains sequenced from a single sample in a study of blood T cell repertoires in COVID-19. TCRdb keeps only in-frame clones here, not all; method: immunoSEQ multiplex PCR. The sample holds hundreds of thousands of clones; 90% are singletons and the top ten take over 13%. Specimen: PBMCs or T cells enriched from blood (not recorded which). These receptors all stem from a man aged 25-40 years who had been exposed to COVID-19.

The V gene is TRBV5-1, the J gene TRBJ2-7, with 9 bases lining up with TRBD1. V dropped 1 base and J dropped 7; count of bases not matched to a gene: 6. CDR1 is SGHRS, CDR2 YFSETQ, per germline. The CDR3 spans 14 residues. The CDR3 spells CASSLQQGAREQYF. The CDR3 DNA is TGCGCCAGCAGCTTGCAACAGGGGGCGCGGGAGCAGTACTTC. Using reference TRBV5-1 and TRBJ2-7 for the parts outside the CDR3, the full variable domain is KAGVTQTPRYLIKTRGQQVTLSCSPISGHRSVSWYQQTPGQGLQFLFEYFSETQRNKGNFPGRFSGRQFSNSRSEMNVSTLELGDSALYLCASSLQQGAREQYFGPGTRLTVT.

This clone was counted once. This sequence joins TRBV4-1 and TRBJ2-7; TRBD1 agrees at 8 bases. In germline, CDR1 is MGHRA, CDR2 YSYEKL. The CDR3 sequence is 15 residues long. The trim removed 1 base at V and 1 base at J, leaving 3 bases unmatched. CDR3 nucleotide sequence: TGCGCCAGCAGCCAAGGGGGACAGGCATCCTACGAGCAGTACTTC. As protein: CASSQGGQASYEQYF.

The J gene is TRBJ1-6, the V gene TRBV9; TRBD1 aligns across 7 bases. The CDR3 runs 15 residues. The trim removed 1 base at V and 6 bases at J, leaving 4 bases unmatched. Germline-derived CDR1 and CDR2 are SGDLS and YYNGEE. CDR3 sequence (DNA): TGTGCCAGCAGCGTAAAAGCAGGGGGTAATTCACCCCTCCACTTT. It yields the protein CASSVKAGGNSPLHF.